These 26 T cell receptor beta chains share one sample of origin, sequenced in a study of blood T cells in healthy people across ages. Sample-barcoded 5' priming and a J-beta primer mix drove a second PCR of about 6 to 11 cycles. TCRdb re-called the 5' RACE reads with MiXCR, one entry per CDR3 protein. Altogether fewer than 800,000 distinct CDR3 sequences are present, roughly 32% being singletons, with the ten largest covering 15%. The specimen sequenced was blood. The receptor source for this set is a woman of 80 years or more in good health.

In the case of this clonotype: A single base separates this from a much larger clone, so it may be a read error. This sequence joins TRBV19 and TRBJ1-2; no definite D call. The CDR3 spans 13 residues. Germline assignment: CDR1 LNHDA and CDR2 SQIVND (reference sequence). The CDR3 protein is CARSIRGSYGYTF. The DNA of the CDR3 is TGTGCCAGGAGTATAAGAGGCAGCTATGGCTACACCTTC.

This clonotype appeared many times. The CDR3 sequence: CASSLSRGAGTDTQYF. The CDR3 DNA is TGTGCCAGCAGCCTAAGCCGGGGGGCCGGCACAGATACGCAGTATTTT. This chain links TRBV7-2 with TRBJ2-3, with D tentatively TRBD2 (7 bases). Trimming cost V 5 bases and J 1 base, with 16 bases left between them. The CDR3 totals 16 residues. In germline, CDR1 is SGHTA, CDR2 FQGNSA.

On this clonotype: Being one base from a much bigger clone, this may be a read error. V and J are TRBV4-2 and TRBJ2-1; weak D call: TRBD1 (6 bases). CDR1 and CDR2 (germline): LGHNA, YNFKEQ. The CDR3 runs to 18 residues. V gave up 1 base and J gave up 0 bases, with 16 bases separating them. Here the CDR3 reads CASSQGKWGPSSYNEQFF. CDR3 DNA: TGTGCCAGCAGCCAAGGAAAGTGGGGGCCCAGCTCCTACAATGAGCAGTTCTTC.

This clonotype was seen more than once but under ten times. This could be a read error, since a much larger clone is one nucleotide away. This chain joins TRBV9 and TRBJ2-7, with D perhaps matching TRBD2 (6 bases). Between the trimmed V and J ends, which lost 0 bases and 7 bases, there was a span of 11 bases. In germline, CDR1 is SGDLS, CDR2 YYNGEE. There are 13 residues in the CDR3. CDR3 amino acids: CASSVGLGNEQYF. CDR3 nucleotide sequence: TGTGCCAGCAGCGTAGGACTAGGGAATGAGCAGTACTTC.

J is TRBJ2-7 and V is TRBV7-2; possibly TRBD2 for D (7 bases). The V gene's germline CDR1 is SGHTA and CDR2 FQGNSA. The ends were cut back, 8 bases at V and 3 bases at J, with 23 bases in the middle. The CDR3 contains 16 residues. CDR3 loop: CASGAGALGSNYEQYF. Here the CDR3 DNA reads TGTGCCAGCGGGGCGGGGGCCCTCGGTAGTAACTACGAGCAGTACTTC.

This clonotype was picked up many times. The rearrangement links TRBV12-5 to TRBJ2-3, with 8 bases fitting TRBD2. This CDR3 contains 16 residues. CDR1 is LGHNT and CDR2 is FRNRAP in the germline V gene. V shed 4 bases, J shed 7 bases, and the junction held 13 bases outside the gene matches. The CDR3 protein is CASGSYVAGGRYTQYF. In DNA, the CDR3 is TGTGCTAGTGGTTCCTACGTCGCGGGGGGACGTTATACGCAGTATTTT.

This clonotype appeared many times. The chain recombines TRBV11-1 with TRBJ1-1, with 7 bases that match TRBD1. The CDR3 spans 15 residues. V gave up 1 base and J gave up 1 base; unmatched junction bases: 3. Germline values: CDR1 SGHAT, CDR2 FQDESV (reference sequence). The CDR3 nucleotides are TGTGCCAGCAGCTTAGGACAGGGCGAGAACACTGAAGCTTTCTTT. This gives the protein CASSLGQGENTEAFF.

This clonotype was found many times. The chain has TRBV5-6 and TRBJ1-5; 10 bases are a match to TRBD1. V was pared by 4 bases and J by 7 bases, with 8 bases of the junction left unmatched. The germline CDR1 and CDR2 sequences are SGHDT and YYEEEE. The CDR3 is made up of 15 amino acids. The CDR3 region has the DNA TGTGCCAGCAGCACCGGGACAGGGGCAAAGCAGCCCCAGCATTTT. This sequence encodes CASSTGTGAKQPQHF.

This clonotype has a count of ten or more. V gene TRBV7-2 combines with J gene TRBJ2-1; no clear D gene. CDR3 length: 13 amino acids. Trimming cost V 5 bases and J 9 bases, with 14 bases left between them. Germline CDR1 is SGHTA and CDR2 is FQGNSA. The CDR3 here is CASSAILDGEQFF. The DNA of the CDR3 is TGTGCCAGCAGCGCAATATTAGACGGTGAGCAGTTCTTC. The full variable domain, completed using reference TRBV7-2 and TRBJ2-1, is GAGVSQSPSNKVTEKGKDVELRCDPISGHTALYWYRQSLGQGLEFLIYFQGNSAPDKSGLPSDRFSAERTGGSVSTLTIQRTQQEDSAVYLCASSAILDGEQFFGPGTRLTVL.

As regards this clonotype: A much larger clonotype is one base distant, so this may be a read error. This chain connects TRBV6-1 to TRBJ2-2; no clear D. V was clipped by 4 bases and J by 5 bases, with 8 bases between them. The CDR3 runs 13 residues. Germline V gene data show CDR1 as MNHNS and CDR2 as SASEGT. The CDR3 sequence is CASSVALTGELFF. CDR3 bases: TGTGCCAGCAGTGTTGCATTGACCGGGGAGCTGTTTTTT.

The rearrangement joins TRBV7-6 to TRBJ2-1, with D perhaps matching TRBD2 (5 bases). This CDR3 has 14 amino acids. Trimming took off 5 bases at V and 7 bases at J, with 15 bases between the two ends. The V gene's germline CDR1 is SGHVS and CDR2 FNYEAQ. CDR3 coding DNA: TGTGCCAGCAGCCCACGTCCGGGGATAAATGAGCAGTTCTTC. As protein: CASSPRPGINEQFF.

Written as DNA, the CDR3 is TGTGCCAGCAGCTTAGATCTGGGTCAGGGCACCGGGGAGCTGTTTTTT. Protein sequence: CASSLDLGQGTGELFF. This chain links TRBV7-2 with TRBJ2-2; possible D gene TRBD1, 5 bases. Trimming took 1 base from V and 4 from J, leaving 13 bases between them. This CDR3 is 16 amino acids long. Germline V lookup: CDR1 SGHTA, CDR2 FQGNSA. Looking up the rest from reference TRBV7-2 and TRBJ2-2 gives the full variable domain: GAGVSQSPSNKVTEKGKDVELRCDPISGHTALYWYRQSLGQGLEFLIYFQGNSAPDKSGLPSDRFSAERTGGSVSTLTIQRTQQEDSAVYLCASSLDLGQGTGELFFGEGSRLTVL.

This clonotype showed up many times. A much larger clone differs by one base, so this may be a read error. V gene TRBV7-2 combines with J gene TRBJ2-5, with D unclear. Trimming removed 5 bases from V and 11 bases from J, with 9 bases in between. Per germline, CDR1 SGHTA and CDR2 FQGNSA. The CDR3 is 10 residues long. CDR3 sequence reads: CASSHNEQYF. The CDR3 coding sequence is TGTGCCAGCAGCCACAATGAGCAGTACTTC.

The chain joins TRBV30 to TRBJ1-2, with D unclear. The CDR3 is made up of 13 amino acids. Between the trimmed V and J ends, which lost 0 bases and 8 bases, there was a span of 13 bases. CDR1 and CDR2 from the germline V gene are GTSNPN and SVGIG (reference sequence). The CDR3 DNA reads as TGTGCCTGGAGTGTACGGTCAACGGCCGGCTACACCTTC. It codes for CAWSVRSTAGYTF.

For this clonotype: With a much larger clone just one base away, this may be a read error. This chain joins TRBV10-3 and TRBJ1-2, with TRBD1 matching 11 bases. CDR3 size: 14 residues. V shed 4 bases, J shed 4 bases, and the junction held 2 bases outside the gene matches. In germline, CDR1 is ENHRY, CDR2 SYGVKD. This CDR3 is CAISAGTGGYGYTF. DNA of the CDR3: TGTGCCATCAGTGCCGGGACAGGGGGCTATGGCTACACCTTC.

The sample holds many counts of this clonotype. V usage is TRBV9 and J usage is TRBJ1-5, with D unclear. V lost 3 bases and J lost 0, with 10 bases in between. Per germline, CDR1 SGDLS and CDR2 YYNGEE. The CDR3 is 15 amino acids. The DNA for the CDR3 is TGTGCCAGCAGCGCGGGGATGGCTAGCAATCAGCCCCAGCATTTT. Residues: CASSAGMASNQPQHF.

At least ten counts were recorded for this clonotype. The chain joins TRBV5-1 to TRBJ1-1; D remains ambiguous. Trimming stripped 5 bases from V and 0 bases from J, with 8 bases between. CDR3 length: 13 residues. Germline V gives CDR1 SGHRS, CDR2 YFSETQ. CDR3 bases: TGCGCCAGCAGAGAATCTATGAACACTGAAGCTTTCTTT. Its protein is CASRESMNTEAFF.

This clonotype has just a few counts. V gene TRBV19 combines with J gene TRBJ2-6, with D perhaps TRBD1 (6 bases). Trimming stripped 3 bases from V and 1 base from J, with 10 bases between. The germline CDR1 and CDR2 sequences are LNHDA and SQIVND (reference sequence). The CDR3 is 16 residues long. CDR3: CASSMRGISGANVLTF. The CDR3 coding sequence is TGTGCCAGTAGTATGAGGGGGATTTCTGGGGCCAACGTCCTGACTTTC.

The CDR3 is CASSYPSGQGVRNYGYTF. The CDR3 DNA sequence: TGTGCCAGCAGTTACCCTTCGGGACAGGGGGTCAGAAACTATGGCTACACCTTC. This chain uses TRBV6-2 or TRBV6-3 with TRBJ1-2, with 11 nucleotides matching TRBD1. V dropped 2 bases and J dropped 2; count of bases not matched to a gene: 10. The CDR3 is 18 residues long. The germline CDR1 and CDR2 sequences are MNHEY and SVGEGT.

This clonotype has more than one count but fewer than ten. The chain joins TRBV7-8 to TRBJ2-2; maybe TRBD1 (5 bases). Looked up from germline, CDR1 is SGHVS and CDR2 is FQNEAQ. Trimming left V 1 base short and J 3 bases short, with 12 bases between. This CDR3 comprises 16 residues. In nucleotides, the CDR3 is TGTGCCAGCAGCTTAGGCCAGGGCCGGGACACCGGGGAGCTGTTTTTT. Translation gives CASSLGQGRDTGELFF.

This clonotype was counted many times. This chain links TRBV10-2 with TRBJ1-4, with a possible D match to TRBD1 (5 bases). Trimming pared 2 bases from V and 0 bases from J, leaving 7 bases between. This CDR3 is 15 amino acids long. Germline values: CDR1 WSHSY, CDR2 SAAADI. The CDR3 DNA follows: TGCGCCAGCAGTGAGGACAGTGCAACTAATGAAAAACTGTTTTTT. Its translation: CASSEDSATNEKLFF.

This clonotype has ten or more counts. DNA for the CDR3: TGTGCCAGCAGTTGGGCTAACTATGGCTACACCTTC. Translated: CASSWANYGYTF. The gene calls are TRBV6-5 and TRBJ1-2; D unresolved. In germline, CDR1 is MNHEY, CDR2 SVGAGI. CDR3 length: 12 amino acids. The V and J ends lost 4 bases and 0 bases respectively, with 3 bases between them.

This clonotype was seen ten or more times. V gene TRBV5-1 combines with J gene TRBJ2-1; D is unclear. CDR3 length: 13 residues. Trimming stripped 6 bases from V and 3 bases from J, with 10 bases between. CDR1 SGHRS and CDR2 YFSETQ come from the germline V gene. The DNA for the CDR3 is TGCGCCAGCAAGCCGTCAGGCTACAATGAGCAGTTCTTC. The encoded protein is CASKPSGYNEQFF.

This clonotype was observed a single time. CDR3 DNA: TGTGCCAGCAGCCATCCCTGGAGCAAAGAGGCCCAGTACTTC. Its translation is CASSHPWSKEAQYF. This chain connects TRBV7-2 to TRBJ2-7; D remains unclear. The CDR3 sequence is 14 residues long. Looked up from germline, CDR1 is SGHTA and CDR2 is FQGNSA. Trimming took 5 bases from V and 10 from J, leaving 21 bases between them.

The V and J genes are TRBV29-1 and TRBJ1-2; weak D call: TRBD1 (5 bases). The CDR3 spans 14 residues. V shed 7 bases and J shed 4 bases, with 19 bases lying between them. The germline V gene encodes CDR1 SQVTM and CDR2 ANQGSEA. CDR3 loop: CSAVTGAVAYGYTF. The CDR3 bases are TGCAGCGCCGTAACCGGGGCAGTGGCCTATGGCTACACCTTC.

Many counts were recorded for this clonotype. This chain joins TRBV9 and TRBJ2-7, with D possibly being TRBD2 (6 bases). Germline V gives CDR1 SGDLS, CDR2 YYNGEE. The CDR3 runs 13 residues. Trimming stripped 4 bases from V and 6 bases from J, with 14 bases between. The CDR3 coding sequence is TGTGCCAGCAGCCCCGCGGGGTGGGGCGAGCAGTACTTC. Protein product: CASSPAGWGEQYF.